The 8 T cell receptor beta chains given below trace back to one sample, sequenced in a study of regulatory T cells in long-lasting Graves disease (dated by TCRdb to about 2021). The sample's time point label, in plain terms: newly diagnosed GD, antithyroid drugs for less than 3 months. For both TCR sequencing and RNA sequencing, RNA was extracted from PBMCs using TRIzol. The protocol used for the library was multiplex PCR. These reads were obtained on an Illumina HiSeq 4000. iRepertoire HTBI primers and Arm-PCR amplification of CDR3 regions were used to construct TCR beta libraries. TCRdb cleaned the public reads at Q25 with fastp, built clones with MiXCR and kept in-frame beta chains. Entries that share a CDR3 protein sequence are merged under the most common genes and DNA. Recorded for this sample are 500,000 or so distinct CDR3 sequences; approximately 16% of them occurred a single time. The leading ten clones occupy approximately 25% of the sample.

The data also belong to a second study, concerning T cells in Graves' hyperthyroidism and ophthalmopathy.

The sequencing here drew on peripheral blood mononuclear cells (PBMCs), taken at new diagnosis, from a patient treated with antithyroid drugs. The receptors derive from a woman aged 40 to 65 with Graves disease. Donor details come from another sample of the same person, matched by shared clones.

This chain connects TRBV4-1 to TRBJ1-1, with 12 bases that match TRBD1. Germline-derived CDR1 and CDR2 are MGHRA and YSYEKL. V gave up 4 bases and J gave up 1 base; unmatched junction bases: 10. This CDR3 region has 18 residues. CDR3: CASSRMYRDRGPNTEAFF. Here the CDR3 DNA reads TGCGCCAGCAGCCGGATGTACCGGGACAGGGGGCCGAACACTGAAGCTTTCTTT.

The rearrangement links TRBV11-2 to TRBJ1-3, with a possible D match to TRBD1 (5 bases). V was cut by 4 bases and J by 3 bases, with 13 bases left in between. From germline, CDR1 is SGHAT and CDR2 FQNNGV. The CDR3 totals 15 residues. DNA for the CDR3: TGTGCCAGCAGCTCCCGGGGCGCAGGTGGAAACACCATATATTTT. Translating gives CASSSRGAGGNTIYF.

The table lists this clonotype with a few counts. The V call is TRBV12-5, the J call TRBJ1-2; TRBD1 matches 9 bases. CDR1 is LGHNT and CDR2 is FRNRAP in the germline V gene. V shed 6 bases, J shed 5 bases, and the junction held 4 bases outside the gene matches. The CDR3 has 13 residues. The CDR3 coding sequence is TGTGCTAGTGGACCTGGACAGGGGTATGGCTACACCTTC. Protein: CASGPGQGYGYTF.

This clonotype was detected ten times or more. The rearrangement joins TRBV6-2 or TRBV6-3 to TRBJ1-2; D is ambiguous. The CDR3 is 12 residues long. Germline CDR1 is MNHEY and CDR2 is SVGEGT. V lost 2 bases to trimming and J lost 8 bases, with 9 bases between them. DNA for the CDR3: TGTGCCAGCAGTTACGAGGAGAGGGGCTACACCTTC. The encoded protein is CASSYEERGYTF.

Here the CDR3 DNA reads TGTGCCAGCAGCCCCCTAGGGGAGATGAACACTGAAGCTTTCTTT. Protein: CASSPLGEMNTEAFF. V usage is TRBV7-9 and J usage is TRBJ1-1, with a weak D call TRBD1 (5 bases). Germline CDR1 SEHNR, CDR2 FQNEAQ (reference sequence). The CDR3 loop spans 15 amino acids. Trimming took 5 bases from V and 0 from J, leaving 13 bases between them.

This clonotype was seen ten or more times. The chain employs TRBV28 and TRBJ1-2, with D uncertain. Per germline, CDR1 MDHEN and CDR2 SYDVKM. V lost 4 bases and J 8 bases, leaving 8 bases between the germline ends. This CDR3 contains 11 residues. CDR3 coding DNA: TGTGCCAGCAGTTCACCTGGGGGCTACACCTTC. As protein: CASSSPGGYTF.

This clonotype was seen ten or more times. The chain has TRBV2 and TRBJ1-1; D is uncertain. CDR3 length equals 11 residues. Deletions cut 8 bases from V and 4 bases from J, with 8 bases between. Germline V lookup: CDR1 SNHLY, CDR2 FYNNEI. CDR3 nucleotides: TGTGCCAGCGGGAGGAGCACTGAAGCTTTCTTT. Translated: CASGRSTEAFF.

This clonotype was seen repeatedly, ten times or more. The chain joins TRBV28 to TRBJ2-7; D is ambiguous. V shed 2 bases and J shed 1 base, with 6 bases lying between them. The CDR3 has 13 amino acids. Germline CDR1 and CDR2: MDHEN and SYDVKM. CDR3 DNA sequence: TGTGCCAGCAGTTTAGGCATGTCCTACGAGCAGTACTTC. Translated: CASSLGMSYEQYF.